The sequence of this TCR beta chain was determined in a study of cytomegalovirus exposure and HLA in healthy donors. Amplification used 60 Vbeta primers and 13 Jbeta primers. Here immunoSEQ multiplex PCR was the method, and the copy in TCRdb shows in-frame clones only, minus some. The sample records approximately 95,000 clones, about four fifths being singletons. General study points: With DRB1 most and HLA-C fewest, TCR association rates differed between HLA loci in a later analysis.

In regard to this clone: Antigen: not known.

The CDR3 runs to 15 residues. Trimming left V 6 bases short and J 2 bases short, with 14 bases between. Germline-derived CDR1 and CDR2 are MNHNY and SVGAGI (reference sequence). This chain uses TRBV6-6 with TRBJ1-5; D is unclear. Sequenced input: PBMCs. The origin of this receptor is a woman aged 40 to 50 in good health and CMV-seropositive. In DNA, the CDR3 is TGTGCCAGCAGACTATCTGCCGTGGGCAATCAGCCCCAGCATTTT. Its protein product is CASRLSAVGNQPQHF.